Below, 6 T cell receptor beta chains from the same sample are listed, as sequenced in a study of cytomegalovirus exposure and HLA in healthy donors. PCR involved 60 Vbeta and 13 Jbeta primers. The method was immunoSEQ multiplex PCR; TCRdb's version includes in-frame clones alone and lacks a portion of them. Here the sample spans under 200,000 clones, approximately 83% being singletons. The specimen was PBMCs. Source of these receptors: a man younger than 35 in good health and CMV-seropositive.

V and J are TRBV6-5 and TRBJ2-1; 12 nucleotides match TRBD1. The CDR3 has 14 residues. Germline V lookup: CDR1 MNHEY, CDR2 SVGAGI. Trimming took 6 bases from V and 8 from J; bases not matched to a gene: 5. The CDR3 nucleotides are TGTGCCAGCAGAGGGACAGGGGGCGGTCATGAGCAGTTCTTC. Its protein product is CASRGTGGGHEQFF.

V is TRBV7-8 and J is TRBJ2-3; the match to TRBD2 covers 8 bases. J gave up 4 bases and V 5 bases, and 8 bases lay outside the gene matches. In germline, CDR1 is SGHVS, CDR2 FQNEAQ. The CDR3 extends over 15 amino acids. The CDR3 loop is CASSIWRGAADTQYF. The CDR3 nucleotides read TGTGCCAGCAGCATATGGCGGGGGGCGGCAGATACGCAGTATTTT.

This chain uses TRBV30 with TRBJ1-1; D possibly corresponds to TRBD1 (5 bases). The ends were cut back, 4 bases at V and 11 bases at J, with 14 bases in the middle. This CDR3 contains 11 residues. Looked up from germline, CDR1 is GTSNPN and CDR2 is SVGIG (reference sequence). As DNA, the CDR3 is TGTGCCTGGATGCCCGCGGGGGGGGCTTTCTTT. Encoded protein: CAWMPAGGAFF.

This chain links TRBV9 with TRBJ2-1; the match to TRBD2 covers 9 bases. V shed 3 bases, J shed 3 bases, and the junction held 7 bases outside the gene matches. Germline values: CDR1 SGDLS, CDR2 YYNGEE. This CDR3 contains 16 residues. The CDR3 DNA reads TGTGCCAGCAGCGATAGAGCGGGGGGCTTCTACAATGAGCAGTTCTTC. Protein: CASSDRAGGFYNEQFF.

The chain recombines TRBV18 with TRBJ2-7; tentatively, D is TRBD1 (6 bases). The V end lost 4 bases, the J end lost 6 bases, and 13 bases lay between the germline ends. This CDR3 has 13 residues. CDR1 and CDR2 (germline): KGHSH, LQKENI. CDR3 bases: TGTGCCAGCTCACAGCACAGGGACGGCGAGCAGTACTTC. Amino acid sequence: CASSQHRDGEQYF. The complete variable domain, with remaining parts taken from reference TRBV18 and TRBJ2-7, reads NAGVMQNPRHLVRRRGQEARLRCSPMKGHSHVYWYRQLPEEGLKFMVYLQKENIIDESGMPKERFSAEFPKEGPSILRIQQVVRGDSAAYFCASSQHRDGEQYFGPGTRLTVT.

CDR3 sequence (DNA): TGTGCCAGCAGCGTAAACTTACCAGGGCGCCTCAATGAGCAGTTCTTC. Residues: CASSVNLPGRLNEQFF. This chain joins TRBV11-2 and TRBJ2-1, with D perhaps TRBD1 (5 bases). Germline CDR1 is SGHAT and CDR2 is FQNNGV. The CDR3 has 16 residues. V lost 5 bases and J lost 6, with 20 bases in between.